This T cell receptor (beta chain) derives from a study of Tregs in tolerant kidney transplant recipients. The V gene's germline CDR1 is LNHDA and CDR2 SQIVND (reference sequence). With 5 bases clipped from V and 1 base from J, the junction kept 8 bases outside the gene matches. The CDR3 is made up of 16 amino acids. Here immunoSEQ multiplex PCR was the method, and the copy in TCRdb shows in-frame clones only, minus some. The table records tens of thousands of clones, about 95% of them present only once. About this clone: The antigen is not known.

V gene TRBV19 combines with J gene TRBJ1-1; 9 nucleotides align to TRBD1. This receptor was identified in a human donor in good health. Sample: Tregs from blood cultured with allogeneic cells. The CDR3 spells CASSPGQGGGNTEAFF. CDR3 nucleotide sequence: TGTGCCAGTAGTCCGGGACAGGGAGGTGGGAACACTGAAGCTTTCTTT.